Here is one T cell receptor (beta chain) with its context. In this sample, this clonotype turned up many times. The clone's antigen remains unknown. The input lacks base qualities; no much larger clone sits a single base away. The TCR beta CDR3 regions were amplified from RNA transcripts. The TCR CDR3 was subjected to a first round of RT-PCR using the HTBI primer set and the Qiagen OneStep RT-PCR kit. Libraries were constructed in a second round of multiplex PCR, after which size selection and purification were performed. Sequencing of the libraries was done on an Illumina HiSeq2000 using paired-end 100 bp reads. The authors processed their data as follows. SOAPnuke was used to process the raw data, throwing out any read that contained adapters or uncalled bases, had a mean Phred below 15, or lacked an exact constant-primer or identifier match. High-quality paired reads were merged with COPE v1.2.5, and unique nucleotide sequences were defined as clonotypes. MiTCR v1.1 was used to align clonotypes to the IMGT TRBV, TRBD and TRBJ reference segments. The analysis included only V-J combinations with a frequency above 0.0001, which together covered around 99% of the repertoires. A TCS score was defined as the ratio of F50 (clonal expansion) to E x V (chaos), with BLOSUM62-based TCRdist applied between CDR3 peptides within each V-J. Welch's t-statistics and random forest reduced roughly 530 V-J features to some 14, which were used in a naive Bayes classifier (R e1071). TCRdb trimmed public reads at Q25 via fastp, called clones via MiXCR and kept in-frame beta chains. Every distinct CDR3 protein forms one entry, paired with its most common genes and DNA. The V and J calls reflect TCRdb's pipeline rather than the authors' work. In this sample the table shows about 700,000 distinct CDR3 sequences, 14% of which occur a single time. The leading ten clones occupy about 9.4% of the sample.

This sample is part of a study of T cells in Graves' hyperthyroidism and ophthalmopathy (dated by TCRdb to about 2019). About the full investigation: Peripheral blood samples were taken at the time of initial diagnosis, prior to any treatment. TCR V-J signatures able to tell the groups apart were searched for in a discovery cohort of 90 to 100 patients, of whom roughly 42 had Graves' ophthalmopathy and roughly 58 had stable Graves' hyperthyroidism. An independent validation cohort of under 20 hyperthyroidism patients and about 16 patients who later progressed to ophthalmopathy tested prospective prediction of ophthalmopathy. The 75 to 100 discovery patients were divided at random into training and test sets in a 7:3 ratio. In several Graves' hyperthyroidism patients, the study also compared T-cell repertoires from thyroid tissue with T-cell repertoires from blood. Once sampling was done, hyperthyroidism patients were given methimazole at a starting dose of 30 mg daily, whereas ophthalmopathy patients were given high-dose intravenous methylprednisolone. TCR Vbeta CDR3 sequencing of around 130 peripheral blood samples (roughly 43 ophthalmopathy, 75 hyperthyroidism and 17 progressor patients) is reported in the paper. Overall study results and their limits: A 13 V-J signature model separated ophthalmopathy from stable hyperthyroidism, with 87.88% sensitivity and approximately 81% specificity in cross-validation and 80%/75% in testing. In validation, progression to ophthalmopathy was predicted by the model with roughly 71% sensitivity and nearly 75% specificity, a median of around 6.5 months before onset. Sample size was not statistically predetermined, and investigators were not blinded to group allocation. Most expanded thyroid clonotypes (frequency above 0.001) were also detected in blood, suggesting blood repertoires may reflect thyroid immune responses.

Trimming at the junction amounts to 2 bases on V and 1 base on J, and the germline ends lie 15 bases apart. The CDR3, from cysteine to phenylalanine, totals 17 residues. CDR3 DNA is the only sequence kept; it has 51 bases, read in frame from the first base. CDR1 and CDR2, per the germline V gene (reference sequence), are LNHNV and YYDKDF. Graves' hyperthyroidism was defined as stable when no progression to ophthalmopathy occurred over 18 months of follow-up. The hyperthyroidism patients were between 18 and 65 years old and newly diagnosed, with a disease duration of less than 2 months. Any patient with an uncontrolled infection, another autoimmune disease, pregnancy or lactation was excluded. Clinical symptoms, serum thyroxine and TRAb, thyroid ultrasound, and orbital computed tomography formed the basis for the diagnoses. Ficoll-Paque density gradient centrifugation was used to isolate PBMCs from approximately 10 ml of fresh peripheral blood. Total RNA was extracted with Trizol reagent, and quality was checked on an Agilent 2100 Bioanalyzer.

This receptor was taken from a woman between 18 and 29 years old with Graves' hyperthyroidism. The chain employs TRBV15 and TRBJ1-5, with a tentative D gene TRBD1 over 6 matching bases. The sequenced sample was blood. The bases are TGTGCCACCAGCAGAAAAATTGAGGGGGGGAGCAATCAGCCCCAGCATTTT. This yields the protein CATSRKIEGGSNQPQHF.